The sequence of this T cell receptor (beta chain) was determined in a study of blood T cell repertoires in COVID-19. Background on the study: Some COVID-19 samples were acute and others convalescent; all came from the United States, Italy and Spain. In each case, the material was cDNA or gDNA derived from T cells, B-cell-depleted T cells, or PBMCs.

This CDR3 spans 14 amino acids. The J segment lost 7 bases and the V segment lost 5 bases, leaving 7 bases of the junction unmatched. Germline V gene sequence: CDR1 SGHAT, CDR2 FQNNGV. Per the original methods: Amplification from reference gene primers served as the basis for estimated nucleated cell counts. Method: immunoSEQ multiplex PCR; TCRdb's copy keeps in-frame clones and lacks some. The V and J calls and clone size are taken from that table; D and trimming were inferred from the DNA. The repertoire holds some 66,000 clones, roughly 82% seen once, with approximately 6.6% in the top ten. The receptor's source is a man aged 55 to 70 with acute or convalescent COVID-19. Sequencing input: peripheral blood. The gene calls are TRBV11-2 and TRBJ2-2; 7 nucleotides line up with TRBD1. The CDR3 loop reads CASSRQGDNGELFF. The CDR3 bases are TGTGCCAGCAGCCGACAGGGTGACAACGGGGAGCTGTTTTTT.